This is a list of T cell receptor beta chains from one sample in a study of blood T cell repertoires in COVID-19. TCRdb's table, derived via immunoSEQ multiplex PCR, lists solely in-frame clones and lacks some. Altogether 150,000 or so clones are present, around nine tenths being singletons, with the ten largest covering about 10%. Sequenced: peripheral blood. These receptors all stem from a woman in her seventies with COVID-19, enrolled during active disease. Each CDR3 is given with its conserved first and last residue. The D gene is left open where the match is weak. Only some rows state a clone size, as once, few, many or a class for expanded clones.

j_gene: TRBJ1-6; v_gene: TRBV7-9; abundance: -; d_gene: TRBD1; CDR3nt: TGTGCCAGCAGCTTAGGGGACAGGGGCCATATGGGTAATTCACCCCTCCACTTT; CDR3aa: CASSLGDRGHMGNSPLHF
j_gene: TRBJ1-1; v_gene: TRBV5-1; abundance: -; d_gene: -; CDR3nt: TGCGCCAGCACATCAGGGAACCCGAACACTGAAGCTTTCTTT; CDR3aa: CASTSGNPNTEAFF
j_gene: TRBJ1-2; v_gene: TRBV2; abundance: -; d_gene: TRBD1; CDR3nt: TGTGCCAGCAGTGCGGACAGGGGGCCCTATGGCTACACCTTC; CDR3aa: CASSADRGPYGYTF
j_gene: TRBJ1-5; v_gene: TRBV24-1; abundance: -; d_gene: -; CDR3nt: TGTGCCACCAGTGGGGGGGGTGGTAATCAGCCCCAGCATTTT; CDR3aa: CATSGGGGNQPQHF
j_gene: TRBJ1-5; v_gene: TRBV5-6; abundance: -; d_gene: TRBD1; CDR3nt: TGTGCCAGCAGCCGGAGGACAGGGGGAGTCAATCAGCCCCAGCATTTT; CDR3aa: CASSRRTGGVNQPQHF
j_gene: TRBJ1-1; v_gene: TRBV20-1; abundance: -; d_gene: -; CDR3nt: TGCAGTGCTAGTAACAGCATGAACACTGAAGCTTTCTTT; CDR3aa: CSASNSMNTEAFF
j_gene: TRBJ2-7; v_gene: TRBV7-9; abundance: -; d_gene: -; CDR3nt: TGTGCCAGCAGCTTCCCGGGAGTTGATGAGCAGTACTTC; CDR3aa: CASSFPGVDEQYF
j_gene: TRBJ2-7; v_gene: TRBV2; abundance: -; d_gene: TRBD2; CDR3nt: TGTGCCAGCAGTTCGGATACTAGCGGGGGGCCCTACGAGCAGTACTTC; CDR3aa: CASSSDTSGGPYEQYF
j_gene: TRBJ2-1; v_gene: TRBV5-1; abundance: few; d_gene: -; CDR3nt: TGCGCCAGCAGCCTGGGGGGCCTTAGGTCCTACAATGAGCAGTTCTTC; CDR3aa: CASSLGGLRSYNEQFF
j_gene: TRBJ1-6; v_gene: TRBV11-2; abundance: once; d_gene: -; CDR3nt: TGTGCCAGCAGCTTAGCAGGTTCACCCCTCCACTTT; CDR3aa: CASSLAGSPLHF
j_gene: TRBJ2-7; v_gene: TRBV3-1/TRBV3-2; abundance: -; d_gene: -; CDR3nt: TGTGCCAGCAGCCCCGACGGGGAAGGCACCTACGAGCAGTACTTC; CDR3aa: CASSPDGEGTYEQYF
j_gene: TRBJ2-1; v_gene: TRBV29-1; abundance: -; d_gene: -; CDR3nt: TGCAGCGTTGAAGGCCCTAACTACAATGAGCAGTTCTTC; CDR3aa: CSVEGPNYNEQFF
j_gene: TRBJ2-7; v_gene: TRBV5-1; abundance: -; d_gene: TRBD1; CDR3nt: TGCGCCAGCAGCCAGGACAGGGGAACACAGCAACTGCAGTACTTC; CDR3aa: CASSQDRGTQQLQYF
j_gene: TRBJ2-1; v_gene: TRBV19; abundance: -; d_gene: TRBD1; CDR3nt: TGTGCCAGTAGTATATATCACAGGGGAAACAATGAGCAGTTCTTC; CDR3aa: CASSIYHRGNNEQFF
j_gene: TRBJ1-1; v_gene: TRBV7-2; abundance: once; d_gene: TRBD1; CDR3nt: TGTGCCAGCAGCTTAGAGGGGGCTTGGAACACTGAAGCTTTCTTT; CDR3aa: CASSLEGAWNTEAFF
j_gene: TRBJ2-2; v_gene: TRBV5-1; abundance: -; d_gene: -; CDR3nt: TGCGCCAGCAGGAGGTTAGCGATCACCGGGGAGCTGTTTTTT; CDR3aa: CASRRLAITGELFF
j_gene: TRBJ2-7; v_gene: TRBV10-1; abundance: -; d_gene: -; CDR3nt: TGCGCCAGCCCGGGCACTTCCCAGATAGGGGCCCGTGCGGACGAGCAGTACTTC; CDR3aa: CASPGTSQIGARADEQYF
j_gene: TRBJ1-2; v_gene: TRBV6-5; abundance: -; d_gene: -; CDR3nt: TGTGCCAGCTATAGGGGAAATGGCTACACCTTC; CDR3aa: CASYRGNGYTF
j_gene: TRBJ1-1; v_gene: TRBV6-5; abundance: -; d_gene: TRBD1; CDR3nt: TGTGCCAGCAGTAAACCGGACAGGGGGCTTTCTGAAGCTTTCTTT; CDR3aa: CASSKPDRGLSEAFF
j_gene: TRBJ1-3; v_gene: TRBV2; abundance: -; d_gene: -; CDR3nt: TGTGCCAGCATAACGGGTCGAATGAGTGGAAACACCATATATTTT; CDR3aa: CASITGRMSGNTIYF
j_gene: TRBJ2-3; v_gene: TRBV28; abundance: few; d_gene: -; CDR3nt: TGTGCCAGCAGTTGGCCAGGCACAGATACGCAGTATTTT; CDR3aa: CASSWPGTDTQYF
j_gene: TRBJ2-5; v_gene: TRBV11-2; abundance: -; d_gene: TRBD2; CDR3nt: TGTGCCAGCAGCTTACTTGTGTCGGGGGGGCGGGAGACCCAGTACTTC; CDR3aa: CASSLLVSGGRETQYF
j_gene: TRBJ2-2; v_gene: TRBV5-1; abundance: -; d_gene: TRBD2; CDR3nt: TGCGCCAGCAGCTTGGCCCCAGCCGGGGGGGCAGGCGGGGAGCTGTTTTTT; CDR3aa: CASSLAPAGGAGGELFF
j_gene: TRBJ1-1; v_gene: TRBV10-3; abundance: once; d_gene: -; CDR3nt: TGTGCCATCCGTCGGGACACTGAAGCTTTCTTT; CDR3aa: CAIRRDTEAFF
j_gene: TRBJ1-6; v_gene: TRBV2; abundance: -; d_gene: TRBD1; CDR3nt: TGTGCCTCGAGGGGGGCAGGGGGCCCCGTTGTTTCACCCCTCCACTTT; CDR3aa: CASRGAGGPVVSPLHF
j_gene: TRBJ1-2; v_gene: TRBV18; abundance: -; d_gene: TRBD1; CDR3nt: TGTGCCAGCTCACGAACCGGACAGGGGGACTATGGCTACACCTTC; CDR3aa: CASSRTGQGDYGYTF
j_gene: TRBJ1-4; v_gene: TRBV4-1; abundance: -; d_gene: -; CDR3nt: TGCGCCAGCAGCCTCGGAGCGGCAACTAATGAAAAACTGTTTTTT; CDR3aa: CASSLGAATNEKLFF
j_gene: TRBJ1-1; v_gene: TRBV15; abundance: -; d_gene: -; CDR3nt: TGTGCCACCAGCAGAGGGAGGCAGATTGAAGCTTTCTTT; CDR3aa: CATSRGRQIEAFF
j_gene: TRBJ1-2; v_gene: TRBV18; abundance: -; d_gene: TRBD1; CDR3nt: TGTGCCAGCTCACCATCCCTCGGACAGGAAGAAGGCTACACCTTC; CDR3aa: CASSPSLGQEEGYTF
j_gene: TRBJ1-2; v_gene: TRBV30; abundance: once; d_gene: TRBD1; CDR3nt: TGTGCCTGGAGTGCGGGACAGGGGGGCTATGGCTACACCTTC; CDR3aa: CAWSAGQGGYGYTF
j_gene: TRBJ1-1; v_gene: TRBV4-1; abundance: -; d_gene: -; CDR3nt: TGCGCCAGCAGCCAAGGTGGGGCAGGTCCTCGGGGGACTGAAGCTTTCTTT; CDR3aa: CASSQGGAGPRGTEAFF
j_gene: TRBJ2-1; v_gene: TRBV7-2; abundance: -; d_gene: -; CDR3nt: TGTGCCAGCAGCTTAGTCACAGGGTTAGGGAATGAGCAGTTCTTC; CDR3aa: CASSLVTGLGNEQFF
j_gene: TRBJ2-5; v_gene: TRBV5-1; abundance: few; d_gene: TRBD2; CDR3nt: TGCGCCAGCAGCCCTAGAACTAGCGGGGGTCAAGAGACCCAGTACTTC; CDR3aa: CASSPRTSGGQETQYF
j_gene: TRBJ1-2; v_gene: TRBV5-1; abundance: -; d_gene: TRBD1; CDR3nt: TGCGCCAGCAGCTTGGACCAGGGGGGTCGCTACACCTTC; CDR3aa: CASSLDQGGRYTF
j_gene: TRBJ1-2; v_gene: TRBV18; abundance: -; d_gene: TRBD1; CDR3nt: TGTGCCAGCTCACTGGGACAGCGGAATGGCTACACCTTC; CDR3aa: CASSLGQRNGYTF
j_gene: TRBJ1-2; v_gene: TRBV7-9; abundance: few; d_gene: -; CDR3nt: TGTGCCAGCAGCCCACAGGGAAACTATGGCTACACCTTC; CDR3aa: CASSPQGNYGYTF